These 22 T cell receptor beta chains share one sample of origin, sequenced in a study of T cell responses to AZD1222 COVID-19 vaccine. Repertoires were generated with immunoSEQ multiplex PCR, while TCRdb's copy carries only in-frame clones and drops some. The sample records approximately 260,000 clones, over 85% being singletons. Specimen: peripheral blood, collected on day 0 of AZD1222 vaccination. The receptors come from an adult in good health.

As DNA, the CDR3 is TGTGCCAGCAGTTTCCGGGGACAGGGGGCCCTTAATTCACCCCTCCACTTT. Its translation: CASSFRGQGALNSPLHF. This rearrangement joins TRBV27 to TRBJ1-6; the match to TRBD1 covers 12 bases. The V and J ends lost 3 bases and 6 bases, in that order; junction bases with no gene match: 6. This CDR3 comprises 17 residues. The germline V gene encodes CDR1 MNHEY and CDR2 SMNVEV (reference sequence).

The CDR3 here is CASSEGGQGRWQETQYF. The CDR3 DNA follows: TGTGCCAGCAGTGAGGGAGGACAGGGAAGATGGCAAGAGACCCAGTACTTC. The rearrangement uses TRBV6-1 and TRBJ2-5, with TRBD1 matching 8 bases. The CDR3 is made up of 17 amino acids. The trim removed 3 bases at V and 2 bases at J, leaving 11 bases unmatched. Germline values: CDR1 MNHNS, CDR2 SASEGT.

The rearrangement joins TRBV3-1 (or the pseudogene TRBV3-2) to TRBJ1-6; D ambiguous. The CDR3 extends over 15 amino acids. Between the trimmed V and J ends, which lost 5 bases and 2 bases, there was a span of 10 bases. CDR1 LGHDT and CDR2 YNNKEL come from the germline V gene (reference sequence). The CDR3 reads CASSDHSTYNSPLHF. The CDR3, as DNA: TGTGCCAGCAGCGACCATAGCACCTATAATTCACCCCTCCACTTT.

The chain combines TRBV5-5 with TRBJ2-1; D is uncertain. The CDR3 has 14 residues. V lost 3 bases to trimming and J lost 3 bases, with 10 bases between them. Looked up from germline, CDR1 is SGHKS and CDR2 is YYEKEE (reference sequence). In nucleotides, the CDR3 is TGTGCCAGCAGCTCCGGCTTCGGCTACAATGAGCAGTTCTTC. Translating it yields CASSSGFGYNEQFF.

The chain has TRBV19 and TRBJ1-5; D gene ambiguous. The CDR3 length is 15 residues. CDR1 and CDR2 from the germline V gene are LNHDA and SQIVND (reference sequence). With 5 bases removed from V and 0 bases from J, the gap between germline ends came to 11 bases. The CDR3 nucleotides read TGTGCCAGTAGTTCTAACTGGGTTAGCAATCAGCCCCAGCATTTT. It codes for CASSSNWVSNQPQHF.

The CDR3 loop is CASSPGRFQPQHF. The CDR3 DNA reads as TGTGCCAGCAGCCCGGGACGGTTTCAGCCCCAGCATTTT. The chain couples TRBV6-5 to TRBJ1-5; TRBD1 might be the D (5 bases). Germline CDR1 reads MNHEY; CDR2 reads SVGAGI. V lost 6 bases, J lost 6 bases, and 12 bases lay in between. The CDR3 covers 13 residues.

The gene calls are TRBV5-1 and TRBJ2-1, with TRBD2 matching over 9 bases. Germline-derived CDR1 and CDR2 are SGHRS and YFSETQ. V was pared by 4 bases and J by 1 base, with 3 bases of the junction left unmatched. This CDR3 has 15 amino acids. CDR3 DNA: TGCGCCAGCAGCCCAGCGGGAGGTTCCTACAATGAGCAGTTCTTC. It is translated as CASSPAGGSYNEQFF.

J is TRBJ2-7 and V is TRBV12-3 or TRBV12-4, with a tentative D call TRBD1 (5 bases). The V and J ends lost 6 bases and 6 bases respectively, with 15 bases between them. The CDR3 has 13 amino acids. CDR3 residues: CASSPVLQGEQYF. In nucleotides, the CDR3 is TGTGCCAGCAGCCCAGTACTTCAGGGCGAGCAGTACTTC.

This clone has a handful of counts. V usage is TRBV27 and J usage is TRBJ2-7, with D uncertain. The CDR3 length is 12 residues. V lost 6 bases and J 3 bases, leaving 9 bases between the germline ends. CDR1 MNHEY and CDR2 SMNVEV come from the germline V gene (reference sequence). The CDR3 sequence: CASRDDLYEQYF. CDR3 in DNA: TGTGCCAGCAGGGACGATCTCTACGAGCAGTACTTC.

V usage is TRBV3-1 (or the pseudogene TRBV3-2) and J usage is TRBJ1-5, with D possibly being TRBD1 (6 bases). This CDR3 is built from 15 residues. The V and J ends lost 0 bases and 7 bases respectively, with 13 bases between them. The germline CDR1 and CDR2 sequences are LGHDT and YNNKEL (reference sequence). CDR3 sequence reads: CASSQDLGGRQPQHF. CDR3 DNA sequence: TGTGCCAGCAGCCAAGACCTGGGGGGCAGGCAGCCCCAGCATTTT.

The V gene is TRBV28, the J gene TRBJ1-6; D is unresolved. The CDR3 sequence is 14 residues long. Deletions cut 7 bases from V and 10 bases from J, with 17 bases between. Germline CDR1 MDHEN, CDR2 SYDVKM. CDR3 sequence (DNA): TGTGCCAGCACCCTCGGGCAGGTCGCCTCACCCCTCCACTTT. This codes for CASTLGQVASPLHF.

V and J are TRBV7-2 and TRBJ2-7; D remains unclear. The germline V and J ends were trimmed by 1 base and 3 bases, with 7 bases remaining between them. CDR3 length: 13 amino acids. The V gene's germline CDR1 is SGHTA and CDR2 FQGNSA. The CDR3: CASSLESFYEQYF. CDR3 coding DNA: TGTGCCAGCAGCTTAGAATCTTTCTACGAGCAGTACTTC.

The chain is built from TRBV15 and TRBJ1-2; perhaps TRBD1 as D (6 bases). The CDR3 runs 16 residues. V dropped 1 base and J dropped 4 bases, with 16 bases sitting between them. Germline V gene lookup returns CDR1 LNHNV and CDR2 YYDKDF (reference sequence). CDR3 region: CATSRAYRALSYGYTF. CDR3 nucleotide sequence: TGTGCCACCAGCAGAGCATACAGGGCCCTCAGCTATGGCTACACCTTC. Variable domain in full (rest from reference TRBV15 and TRBJ1-2): DAMVIQNPRYQVTQFGKPVTLSCSQTLNHNVMYWYQQKSSQAPKLLFHYYDKDFNNEADTPDNFQSRRPNTSFCFLDIRSPGLGDTAMYLCATSRAYRALSYGYTFGSGTRLTVV.

The V and J genes are TRBV5-4 and TRBJ2-2, with 7 bases matching TRBD1. CDR1 is SGHNT and CDR2 is YYREEE in the germline V gene (reference sequence). CDR3 length: 16 amino acids. V was pared by 5 bases and J by 3 bases, with 10 bases of the junction left unmatched. In nucleotides, the CDR3 is TGTGCCAGCAGGCCTTACTTGCAGGGGGACACCGGGGAGCTGTTTTTT. Residues: CASRPYLQGDTGELFF.

The gene calls are TRBV5-1 and TRBJ1-6; the match to TRBD1 covers 9 bases. The germline V gene encodes CDR1 SGHRS and CDR2 YFSETQ. Losses at the gene ends were 5 bases for V and 7 bases for J; bases not matched to a gene: 7. This CDR3 is built from 15 residues. DNA of the CDR3: TGCGCCAGCAGTGGGAGAACAGGGGGCAATTCACCCCTCCACTTT. Translated, it gives CASSGRTGGNSPLHF.

The rearrangement joins TRBV2 to TRBJ2-1; TRBD2 aligns across 10 bases. Germline-derived CDR1 and CDR2 are SNHLY and FYNNEI. The J segment lost 6 bases and the V segment lost 4 bases, leaving 6 bases of the junction unmatched. This CDR3 contains 15 residues. CDR3 DNA sequence: TGTGCCAGCAGTGCGAGAGTAGCGGGGGGCAATGAGCAGTTCTTC. Protein sequence: CASSARVAGGNEQFF.

This clone appeared a single time. The rearrangement uses TRBV10-3 and TRBJ1-2, with D possibly matching TRBD1 (6 bases). Deletions cut 3 bases from V and 4 bases from J, with 6 bases between. Germline V gene sequence: CDR1 ENHRY, CDR2 SYGVKD. CDR3 length: 12 amino acids. The CDR3 sequence is CAISEGGYGYTF. The DNA for the CDR3 is TGTGCCATCAGTGAAGGGGGCTATGGCTACACCTTC.

CDR3 nucleotide sequence: TGTGCCAGCAGTCAGGCAGGGGGACAGCCCCAGCATTTT. This sequence encodes CASSQAGGQPQHF. The chain is built from TRBV12-3 or TRBV12-4 and TRBJ1-5; TRBD1 matches at 7 bases. V lost 5 bases and J lost 7; bases outside the gene matches: 5. The CDR3 covers 13 residues.

This rearrangement joins TRBV27 to TRBJ2-1; tentatively, D is TRBD1 (5 bases). Germline V gene data show CDR1 as MNHEY and CDR2 as SMNVEV (reference sequence). Trimming removed 6 bases at V and 10 bases at J, with 10 bases between. This CDR3 is 11 amino acids long. The CDR3 DNA reads TGTGCCAGCAGCTACAGGAGCGAGCAGTTCTTC. This encodes CASSYRSEQFF.

The rearrangement uses TRBV2 and TRBJ2-7; D is ambiguous. Deletions cut 6 bases from V and 3 bases from J, with 12 bases between. Germline lookup yields CDR1 SNHLY and CDR2 FYNNEI. The CDR3 has 13 residues. CDR3 amino acids: CASRSRSIYEQYF. DNA for the CDR3: TGTGCCAGCAGATCTCGCAGTATCTACGAGCAGTACTTC.

The V gene is TRBV5-1, the J gene TRBJ2-3; D is perhaps TRBD1 or TRBD2 (6 bases each). CDR1 and CDR2 from the germline V gene are SGHRS and YFSETQ. The V end was cut by 1 base, the J end by 2 bases, with 11 bases between. The CDR3 totals 15 residues. CDR3 in DNA: TGCGCCAGCAGCTTGAGGGGGGTCCCCACAGATACGCAGTATTTT. Its protein is CASSLRGVPTDTQYF.

The chain couples TRBV19 to TRBJ1-5; D is perhaps TRBD1 (5 bases). The length of the CDR3 is 15 residues. V lost 4 bases to trimming and J lost 3 bases, with 13 bases between them. The germline gives CDR1 LNHDA, CDR2 SQIVND (reference sequence). The CDR3 spells CASSRDGEFNQPQHF. CDR3 DNA sequence: TGTGCCAGTAGTAGGGACGGGGAATTCAATCAGCCCCAGCATTTT.